This T cell receptor beta chain was documented in a study of beta chain features in type 1 diabetes. Study results and caveats: A moderate, significant TCRB CDR3 shortening appeared in type 1 diabetes across four CD4+ subsets.

V was cut by 1 base and J by 2 bases, with 11 bases left in between. The germline CDR1 and CDR2 sequences are SGHAT and FQNNGV. The CDR3 has 15 residues. Concerning this clone: The antigen is undetermined.

The study reverse transcribed the entire isolated RNA, so it sequenced expressed TCRB transcripts. This table comes from immunoSEQ multiplex PCR, and its TCRdb copy is limited to in-frame clones, with some not included. The table includes 150,000 to 190,000 clones, 10% detected once. The genes are TRBV11-2 and TRBJ1-1; D possibly corresponds to TRBD1 (5 bases). The sequence derives from a man between 25 and 39 years old with type 1 diabetes. Sequencing was done on a sample of central memory CD4+ T cells from blood. This chain's CDR3 is CASSLGSGPNTEAFF. CDR3 coding DNA: TGTGCCAGCAGCTTAGGGTCAGGGCCTAACACTGAAGCTTTCTTT.